The 6 T cell receptor beta chains in this list originate from one sample, sequenced in a study of blood T cell repertoires in COVID-19. Assay: immunoSEQ multiplex PCR; the TCRdb copy retains only in-frame clones and omits some. Here the sample spans around 120,000 clones, around 90% being singletons. Sequenced material: peripheral blood. The receptors shown here come from a human donor in a cohort sampled during active COVID-19.

The rearrangement uses TRBV19 and TRBJ1-5; D not certain. CDR3 size: 15 residues. The V end was cut by 1 base, the J end by 0 bases, with 7 bases between. Per germline, CDR1 LNHDA and CDR2 SQIVND (reference sequence). The CDR3 sequence is CASSIGWASNQPQHF. CDR3 nucleotides: TGTGCCAGTAGTATAGGTTGGGCTAGCAATCAGCCCCAGCATTTT.

The V and J genes are TRBV11-3 and TRBJ2-5; tentatively, D is TRBD2 (6 bases). CDR3 size: 14 residues. Germline CDR1 and CDR2: SGHNT and YENEEA. Trimming took off 5 bases at V and 2 bases at J, with 12 bases between the two ends. The CDR3 DNA is TGTGCCAGCAGCGTATTACGGGGGCAAGAGACCCAGTACTTC. It encodes CASSVLRGQETQYF.

The CDR3 DNA reads TGTGCCAGCAAAGCGGGACGTAACCAAGAGACCCAGTACTTC. Its protein is CASKAGRNQETQYF. V gene TRBV6-6 combines with J gene TRBJ2-5; 7 bases agree with TRBD2. CDR3 size: 14 residues. The V and J ends lost 7 bases and 0 bases, in that order; junction bases with no gene match: 5. Germline CDR1 is MNHNY and CDR2 is SVGAGI (reference sequence).

This chain joins TRBV27 and TRBJ2-5; 10 bases align to TRBD1. V trimming: 5 bases; J trimming: 7 bases; junction bases outside the gene matches: 13. The CDR3 sequence is 16 residues long. Germline CDR1 is MNHEY and CDR2 is SMNVEV (reference sequence). Here the CDR3 reads CASSPGAPGQGSTQYF. Here the CDR3 DNA reads TGTGCCAGCAGTCCAGGGGCGCCGGGACAGGGGTCGACCCAGTACTTC.

This clone was seen just once. The chain couples TRBV7-8 to TRBJ2-6; 9 bases agree with TRBD1. The CDR3 spans 18 residues. CDR1 is SGHVS, CDR2 FQNEAQ, per germline. V lost 7 bases and J lost 3; bases outside the gene matches: 13. Written as DNA, the CDR3 is TGTGCCAGCAAACTCAGGGGACAGGGAGGTCTTGGGGCCAACGTCCTGACTTTC. Translating it yields CASKLRGQGGLGANVLTF.

V and J are TRBV3-1 (or the pseudogene TRBV3-2) and TRBJ2-1, with 9 bases aligning to TRBD2. There are 16 residues in the CDR3. V shed 0 bases, J shed 9 bases, and the junction held 9 bases outside the gene matches. CDR1 is LGHDT and CDR2 is YNNKEL in the germline V gene (reference sequence). In DNA form, the CDR3 reads TGTGCCAGCAGCCAAGATCTCGGTAGCGGGAGTGGTGAGCAGTTCTTC. Its protein product is CASSQDLGSGSGEQFF.